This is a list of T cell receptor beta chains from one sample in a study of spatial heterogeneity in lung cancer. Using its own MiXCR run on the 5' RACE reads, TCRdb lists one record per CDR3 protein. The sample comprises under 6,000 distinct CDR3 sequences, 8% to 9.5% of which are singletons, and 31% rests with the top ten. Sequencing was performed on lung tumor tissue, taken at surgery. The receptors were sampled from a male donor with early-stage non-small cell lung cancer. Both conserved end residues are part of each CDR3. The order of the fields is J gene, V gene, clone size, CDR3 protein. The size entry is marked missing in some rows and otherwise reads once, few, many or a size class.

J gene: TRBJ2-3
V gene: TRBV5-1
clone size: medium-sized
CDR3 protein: CASSSLTSGSTDTQYF

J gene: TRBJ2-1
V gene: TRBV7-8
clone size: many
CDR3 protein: CASSLGREEAYNEQFF

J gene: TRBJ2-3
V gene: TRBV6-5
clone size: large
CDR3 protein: CASFGLAGSTDTQYF

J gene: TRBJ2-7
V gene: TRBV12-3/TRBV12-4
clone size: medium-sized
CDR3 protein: CASSLAGQGHYEQYF

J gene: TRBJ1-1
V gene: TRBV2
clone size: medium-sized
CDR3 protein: CASSVNRGTEAFF

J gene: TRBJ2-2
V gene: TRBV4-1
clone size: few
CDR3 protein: CASSQTGGETGELFF

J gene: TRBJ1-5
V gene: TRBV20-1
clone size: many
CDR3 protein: CSASSMSQPQHF

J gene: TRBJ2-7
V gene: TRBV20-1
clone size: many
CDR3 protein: CSASRGGRDEQYF

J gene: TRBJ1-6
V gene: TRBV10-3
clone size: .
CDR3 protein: CAISESTGGDSPLHF

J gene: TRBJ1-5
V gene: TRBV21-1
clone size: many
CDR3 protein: CASSKGPIRGRMSQPQHF

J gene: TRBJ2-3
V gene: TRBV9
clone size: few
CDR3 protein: CASSPRTSGADTQYF

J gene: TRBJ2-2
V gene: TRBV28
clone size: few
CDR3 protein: CASSLRLAGVTGELFF

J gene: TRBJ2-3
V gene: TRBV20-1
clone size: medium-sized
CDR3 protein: CSAGVPGPFTDTQYF

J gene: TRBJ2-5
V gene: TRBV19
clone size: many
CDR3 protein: CASSTVGQGKETQYF

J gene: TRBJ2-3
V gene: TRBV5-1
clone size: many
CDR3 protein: CASSPRLTSVTDTQYF

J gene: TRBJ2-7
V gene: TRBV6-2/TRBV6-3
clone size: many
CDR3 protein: CASSHDRNYEQYF

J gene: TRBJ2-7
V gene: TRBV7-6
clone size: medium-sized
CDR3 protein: CASGTPYEQYF

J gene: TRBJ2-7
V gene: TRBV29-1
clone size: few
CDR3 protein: CSTTSGSYEQYF

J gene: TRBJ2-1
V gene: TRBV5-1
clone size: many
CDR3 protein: CASSPSGGGYNEQFF

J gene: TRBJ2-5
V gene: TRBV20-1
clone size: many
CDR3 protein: CSAGNQETQYF

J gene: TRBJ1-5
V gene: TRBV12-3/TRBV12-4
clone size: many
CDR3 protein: CASTPEQEGRGQPQHF

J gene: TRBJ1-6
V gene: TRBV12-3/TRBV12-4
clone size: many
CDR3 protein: CASSFEGLTPLHF

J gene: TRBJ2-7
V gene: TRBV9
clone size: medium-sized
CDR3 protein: CASSLTGVDEQYF

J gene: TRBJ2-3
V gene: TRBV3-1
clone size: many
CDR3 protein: CASSPTVEGTDTQYF

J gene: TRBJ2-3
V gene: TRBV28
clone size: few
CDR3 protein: CASSLGTDTQYF

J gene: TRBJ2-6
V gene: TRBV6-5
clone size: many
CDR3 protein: CASNPHRAGANVLTF

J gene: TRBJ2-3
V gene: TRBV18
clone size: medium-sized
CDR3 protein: CASSPVGGTDTQYF

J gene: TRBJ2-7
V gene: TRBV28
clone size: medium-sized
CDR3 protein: CASSLYTYEQYF

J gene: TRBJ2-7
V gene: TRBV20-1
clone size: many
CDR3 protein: CSATLPGPLLDEQYF

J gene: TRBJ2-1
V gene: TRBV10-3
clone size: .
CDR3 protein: CAISDKGDNEQFF

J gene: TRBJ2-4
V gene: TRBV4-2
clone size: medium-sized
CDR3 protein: CASSQVGREITKNIQYF

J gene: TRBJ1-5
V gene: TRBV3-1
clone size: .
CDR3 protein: CASSEGQGLHSNQPQHF

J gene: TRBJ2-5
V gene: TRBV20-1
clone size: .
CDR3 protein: CSARERREQETQYF